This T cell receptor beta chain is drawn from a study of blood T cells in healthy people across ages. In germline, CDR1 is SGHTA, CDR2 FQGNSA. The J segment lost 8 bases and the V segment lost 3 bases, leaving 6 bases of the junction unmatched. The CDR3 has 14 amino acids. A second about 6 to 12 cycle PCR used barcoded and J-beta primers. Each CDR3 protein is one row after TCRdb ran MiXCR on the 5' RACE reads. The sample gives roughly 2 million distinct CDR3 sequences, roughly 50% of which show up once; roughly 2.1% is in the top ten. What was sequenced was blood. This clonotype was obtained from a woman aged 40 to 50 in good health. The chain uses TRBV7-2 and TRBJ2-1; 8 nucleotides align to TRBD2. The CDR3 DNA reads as TGTGCCAGCAGCTTCGGGTTAGCGGGGCATGAGCAGTTCTTC. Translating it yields CASSFGLAGHEQFF. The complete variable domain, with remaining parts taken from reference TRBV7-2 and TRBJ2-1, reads GAGVSQSPSNKVTEKGKDVELRCDPISGHTALYWYRQSLGQGLEFLIYFQGNSAPDKSGLPSDRFSAERTGGSVSTLTIQRTQQEDSAVYLCASSFGLAGHEQFFGPGTRLTVL.